The rows below give T cell receptor beta chains drawn from one sample of a study of T cells after yellow fever vaccination. MiXCR, run by TCRdb on the 5' RACE reads, gives a single entry per CDR3 protein. Among approximately 300,000 distinct CDR3 sequences listed, around 7% were seen once. The input for sequencing was PBMCs, taken approximately 47 days after the first yellow fever vaccination. Receptors were obtained from a man aged 18 to 30 who received the YFV17D yellow fever vaccine. Each CDR3 is given with its conserved first and last residue. Each record gives: J gene, V gene, clone size, CDR3 protein. Expanded clones are given a class, and other clones once, few, many or no size at all.

>TRBJ1-1|TRBV6-2/TRBV6-3|few
CASGKQGAFDPNTEAFF
>TRBJ1-5|TRBV6-2/TRBV6-3|many
CASSETTYQPQHF
>TRBJ2-3|TRBV6-1|many
CASTTSGADTQYF
>TRBJ2-2|TRBV18|few
CASSPSIRANTGELFF
>TRBJ2-7|TRBV10-3|few
CAISESWEQPYEQYF
>TRBJ2-5|TRBV7-2|.
CASSLYGRGGRETQYF
>TRBJ2-5|TRBV10-3|few
CAISESTGRGPETQYF
>TRBJ2-1|TRBV5-6|.
CASSLVSVDEQFF
>TRBJ1-5|TRBV20-1|.
CSARVTGSNQPQHF
>TRBJ1-1|TRBV20-1|few
CSAINQGAEAFF
>TRBJ1-4|TRBV7-6|many
CASSIYSTATNEKLFF
>TRBJ2-1|TRBV29-1|.
CSVSTSLRNEQFF
>TRBJ1-4|TRBV6-2/TRBV6-3|.
CASSYRQPNEKLFF
>TRBJ2-7|TRBV4-1|.
CASSQIRDTYEQNF
>TRBJ2-5|TRBV20-1|many
CSAPTGVTQETQYF
>TRBJ2-1|TRBV29-1|.
CSVELAGSSSYNEQFF
>TRBJ2-1|TRBV28|few
CASTQSGDVNEQFF
>TRBJ1-1|TRBV27|.
CASSFLKTGGNTEAFF
>TRBJ1-4|TRBV11-2|many
CASSLVYGQKDSPTNEKLFF
>TRBJ2-3|TRBV12-3/TRBV12-4|few
CASSAPEETGTDTQYF
>TRBJ2-7|TRBV14|few
CASSQEARGYEQYF
>TRBJ1-5|TRBV3-1|.
CASSHHRGSQPQHF
>TRBJ1-5|TRBV27|few
CASYRGGQPQHF
>TRBJ1-5|TRBV2|.
CASVGHSNQPQHF
>TRBJ2-1|TRBV6-2/TRBV6-3|.
CASSLLEGYNEQFF
>TRBJ2-3|TRBV10-2|.
CASSDGLAGDTQYF
>TRBJ2-3|TRBV5-1|few
CASSWGQGISDTQYF
>TRBJ2-4|TRBV30|few
CAQRDPKNIQYF
>TRBJ2-3|TRBV7-2|few
CASSLDATSDTQYF
>TRBJ2-2|TRBV7-9|.
CASSVWSEGAGELFF
>TRBJ2-1|TRBV9|.
CASSPQPPGLVIYNEQFF
>TRBJ1-5|TRBV19|.
CASTPHRQGPVNQPQHF
>TRBJ2-5|TRBV3-1|.
CASSFSGLNDETQYF
>TRBJ1-2|TRBV12-3/TRBV12-4|.
CASSLWAGNGYTF
>TRBJ2-2|TRBV11-2|.
CASTPSATLGATGELFF
>TRBJ2-5|TRBV27|many
CASSLRSGSGETQYF
>TRBJ2-2|TRBV9|few
CASSVRANTGELFF
>TRBJ2-3|TRBV7-9|many
CASSPYGAYVDTQYF
>TRBJ1-4|TRBV7-2|many
CASSPRPYATNEKLFF
>TRBJ1-2|TRBV5-4|.
CASRYPADAYTF
>TRBJ2-1|TRBV4-3|many
CASSQDGRGGVYNEQFF
>TRBJ2-1|TRBV7-2|.
CASSSYGTSGFEQFF
>TRBJ2-1|TRBV5-1|many
CASSLVNNEQFF
>TRBJ2-7|TRBV12-3/TRBV12-4|.
CASSTPSGGGRYEQYF
>TRBJ2-5|TRBV7-2|many
CASSLWRQQETQYF
>TRBJ2-5|TRBV20-1|few
CSASFYREETQYF
>TRBJ2-5|TRBV5-1|few
CASRLTPGQGGETQYF
>TRBJ2-5|TRBV7-9|.
CASSHYQETQYF
>TRBJ1-5|TRBV27|many
CASSLQGINQPQHF
>TRBJ2-7|TRBV9|.
CASSAGTSGVYEQYF
>TRBJ2-3|TRBV25-1|few
CASSDPRGAGDTQYF
>TRBJ2-7|TRBV27|.
CASSQREGDEQYF
>TRBJ1-1|TRBV19|.
CARRDRELNTEAFF
>TRBJ1-6|TRBV20-1|few
CSARDLGLNSPLHF
>TRBJ2-1|TRBV9|few
CASSLRGLAGFYNEQFF
>TRBJ2-1|TRBV20-1|.
CSARSRFGKNEQFF
>TRBJ2-6|TRBV7-2|.
CASSLVQISGANVLTF
>TRBJ2-7|TRBV4-1|few
CASSQDQGQLTYEQYF
>TRBJ2-1|TRBV7-2|few
CASSLASLGEQFF